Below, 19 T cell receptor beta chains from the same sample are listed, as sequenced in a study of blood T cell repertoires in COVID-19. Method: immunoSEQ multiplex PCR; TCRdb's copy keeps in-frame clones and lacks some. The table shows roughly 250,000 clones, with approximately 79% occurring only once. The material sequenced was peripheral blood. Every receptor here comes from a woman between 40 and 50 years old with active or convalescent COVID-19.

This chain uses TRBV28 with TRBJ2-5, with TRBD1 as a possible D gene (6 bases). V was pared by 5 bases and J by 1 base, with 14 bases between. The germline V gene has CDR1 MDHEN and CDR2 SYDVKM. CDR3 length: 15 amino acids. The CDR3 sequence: CASSPGTQLQETQYF. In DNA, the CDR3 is TGTGCCAGCAGTCCAGGGACACAGCTCCAAGAGACCCAGTACTTC. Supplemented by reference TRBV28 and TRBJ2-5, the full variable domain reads DVKVTQSSRYLVKRTGEKVFLECVQDMDHENMFWYRQDPGLGLRLIYFSYDVKMKEKGDIPEGYSVSREKKERFSLILESASTNQTSMYLCASSPGTQLQETQYFGPGTRLLVL.

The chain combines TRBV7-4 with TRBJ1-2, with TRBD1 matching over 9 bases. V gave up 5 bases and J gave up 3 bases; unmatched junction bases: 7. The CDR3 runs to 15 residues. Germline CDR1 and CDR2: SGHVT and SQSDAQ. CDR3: CASSPGQGSHYGYTF. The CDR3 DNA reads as TGTGCCAGCAGCCCCGGACAGGGGAGTCACTATGGCTACACCTTC.

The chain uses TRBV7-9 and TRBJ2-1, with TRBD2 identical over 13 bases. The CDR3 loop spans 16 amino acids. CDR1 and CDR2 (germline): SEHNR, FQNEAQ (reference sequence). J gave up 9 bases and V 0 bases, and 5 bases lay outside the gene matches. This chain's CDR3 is CASSLALAGGPVEQFF. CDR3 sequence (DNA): TGTGCCAGCAGCTTAGCACTAGCGGGGGGGCCCGTTGAGCAGTTCTTC.

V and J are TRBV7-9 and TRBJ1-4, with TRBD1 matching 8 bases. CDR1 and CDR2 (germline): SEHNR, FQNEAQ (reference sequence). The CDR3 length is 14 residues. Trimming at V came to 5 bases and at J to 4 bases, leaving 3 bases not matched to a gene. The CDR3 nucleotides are TGTGCCAGCAGCCGGACAGGGTTTAATGAAAAACTGTTTTTT. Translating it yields CASSRTGFNEKLFF.

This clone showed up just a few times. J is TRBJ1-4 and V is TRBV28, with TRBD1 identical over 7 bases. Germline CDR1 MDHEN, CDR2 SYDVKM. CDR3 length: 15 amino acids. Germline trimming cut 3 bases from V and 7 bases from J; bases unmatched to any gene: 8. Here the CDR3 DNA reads TGTGCCAGCAGTTTTTACAGGGGACTGGGTGAAAAACTGTTTTTT. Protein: CASSFYRGLGEKLFF.

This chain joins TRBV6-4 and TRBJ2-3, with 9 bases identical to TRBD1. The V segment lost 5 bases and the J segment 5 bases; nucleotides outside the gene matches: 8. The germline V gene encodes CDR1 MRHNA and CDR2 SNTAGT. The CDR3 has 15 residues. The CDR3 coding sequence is TGTGCCAGCAGTAAACAGGGGGCGCTTGGAGATACGCAGTATTTT. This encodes CASSKQGALGDTQYF.

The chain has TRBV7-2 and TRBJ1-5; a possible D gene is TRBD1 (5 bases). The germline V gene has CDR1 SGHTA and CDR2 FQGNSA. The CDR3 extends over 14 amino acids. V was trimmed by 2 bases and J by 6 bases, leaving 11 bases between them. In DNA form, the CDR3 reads TGTGCCAGCAGCTTAAAAGGGGTCGGTCAGCCCCAGCATTTT. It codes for CASSLKGVGQPQHF.

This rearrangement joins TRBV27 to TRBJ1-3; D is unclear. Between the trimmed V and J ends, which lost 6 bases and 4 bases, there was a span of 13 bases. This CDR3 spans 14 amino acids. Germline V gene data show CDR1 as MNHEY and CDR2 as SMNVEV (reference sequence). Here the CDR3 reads CASRGGGSGNTIYF. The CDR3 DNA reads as TGTGCCAGCAGGGGAGGTGGATCCGGAAACACCATATATTTT.

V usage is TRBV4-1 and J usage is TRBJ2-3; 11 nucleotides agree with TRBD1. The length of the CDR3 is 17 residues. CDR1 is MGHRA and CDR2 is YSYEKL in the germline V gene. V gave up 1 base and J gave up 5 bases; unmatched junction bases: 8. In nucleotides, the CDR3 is TGCGCCAGCAGCCAAGGGACAGGGGGCTCTAGATTAGATACGCAGTATTTT. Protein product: CASSQGTGGSRLDTQYF.

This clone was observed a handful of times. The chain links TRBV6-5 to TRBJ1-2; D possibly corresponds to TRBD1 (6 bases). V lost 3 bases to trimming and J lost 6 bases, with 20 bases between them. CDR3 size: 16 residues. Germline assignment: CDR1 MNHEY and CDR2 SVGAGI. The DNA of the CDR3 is TGTGCCAGCAGTTATCGGCGGGGGCACCCGTTCGATGGCTACACCTTC. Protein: CASSYRRGHPFDGYTF.

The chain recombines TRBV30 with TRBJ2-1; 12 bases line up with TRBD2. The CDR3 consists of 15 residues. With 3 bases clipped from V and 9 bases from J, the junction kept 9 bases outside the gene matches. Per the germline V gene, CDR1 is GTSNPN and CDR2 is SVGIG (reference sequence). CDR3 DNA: TGTGCCTGGAGATTGGCTAGCGGGGGGGCCATTGAGCAGTTCTTC. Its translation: CAWRLASGGAIEQFF.

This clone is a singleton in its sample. CDR3 sequence (DNA): TGCGCCAGCAGCACCGGACAGGGGGGGGAAAAACTGTTTTTT. Protein sequence: CASSTGQGGEKLFF. The chain links TRBV5-1 to TRBJ1-4, with 10 bases lining up with TRBD1. CDR1 is SGHRS, CDR2 YFSETQ, per germline. The CDR3 is 14 residues long. The V segment lost 4 bases and the J segment 8 bases; nucleotides outside the gene matches: 5.

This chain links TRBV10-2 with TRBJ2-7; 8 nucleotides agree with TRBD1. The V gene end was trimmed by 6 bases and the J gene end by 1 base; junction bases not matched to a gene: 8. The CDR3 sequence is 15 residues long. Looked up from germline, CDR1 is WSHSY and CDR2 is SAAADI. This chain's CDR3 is CASRETGTGSYEQYF. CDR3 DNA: TGCGCCAGCAGGGAGACCGGGACAGGTTCCTACGAGCAGTACTTC.

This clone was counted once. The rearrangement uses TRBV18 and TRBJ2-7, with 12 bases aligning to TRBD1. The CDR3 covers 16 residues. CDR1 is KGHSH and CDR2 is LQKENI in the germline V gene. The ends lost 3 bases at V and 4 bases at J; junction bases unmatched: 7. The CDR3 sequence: CASSPQPGQGAYEQYF. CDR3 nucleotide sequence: TGTGCCAGCTCACCTCAGCCGGGACAGGGGGCTTACGAGCAGTACTTC.

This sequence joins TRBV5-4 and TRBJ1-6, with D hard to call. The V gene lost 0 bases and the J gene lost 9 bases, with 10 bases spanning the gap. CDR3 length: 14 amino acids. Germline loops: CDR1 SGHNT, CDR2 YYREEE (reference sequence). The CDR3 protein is CASSLEQSSSPLHF. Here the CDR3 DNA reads TGTGCCAGCAGCTTGGAACAGTCTTCTTCACCCCTCCACTTT.

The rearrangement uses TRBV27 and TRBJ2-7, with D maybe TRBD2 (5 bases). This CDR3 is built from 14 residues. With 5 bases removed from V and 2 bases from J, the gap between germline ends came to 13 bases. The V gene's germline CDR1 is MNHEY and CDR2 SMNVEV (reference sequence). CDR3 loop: CASSAGLSPYEQYF. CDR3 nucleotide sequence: TGTGCCAGCAGTGCGGGTCTCTCCCCCTACGAGCAGTACTTC.

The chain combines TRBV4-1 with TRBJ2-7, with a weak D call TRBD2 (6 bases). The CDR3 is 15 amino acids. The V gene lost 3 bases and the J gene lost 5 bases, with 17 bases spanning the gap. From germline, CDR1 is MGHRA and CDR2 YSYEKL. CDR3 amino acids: CASSHHGTSLDEQYF. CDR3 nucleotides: TGCGCCAGCAGCCATCATGGGACTTCCCTAGACGAGCAGTACTTC.

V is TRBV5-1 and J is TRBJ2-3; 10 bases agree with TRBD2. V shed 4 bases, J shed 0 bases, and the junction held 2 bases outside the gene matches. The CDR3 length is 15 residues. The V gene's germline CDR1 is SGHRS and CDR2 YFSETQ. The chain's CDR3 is CASSETSGSTDTQYF. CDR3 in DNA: TGCGCCAGCAGCGAGACTAGCGGGAGCACAGATACGCAGTATTTT. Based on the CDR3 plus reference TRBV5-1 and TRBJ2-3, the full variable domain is KAGVTQTPRYLIKTRGQQVTLSCSPISGHRSVSWYQQTPGQGLQFLFEYFSETQRNKGNFPGRFSGRQFSNSRSEMNVSTLELGDSALYLCASSETSGSTDTQYFGPGTRLTVL.

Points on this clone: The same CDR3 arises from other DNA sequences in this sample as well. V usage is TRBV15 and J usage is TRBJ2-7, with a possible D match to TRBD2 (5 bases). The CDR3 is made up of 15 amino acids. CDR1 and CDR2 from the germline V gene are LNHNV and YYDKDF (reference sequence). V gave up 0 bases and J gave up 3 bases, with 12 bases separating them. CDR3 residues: CATSRDLRGNYEQYV. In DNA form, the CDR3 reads TGTGCCACCAGCAGAGATCTACGGGGAAACTACGAGCAGTACGTC.